Presented here are 17 T cell receptor beta chains from one specimen sequenced in a study of brain T cells in children with intractable seizures. This table comes from immunoSEQ multiplex PCR, and its TCRdb copy is limited to in-frame clones, with some not included. Of 110,000 or so clones listed, roughly 94% were seen once; the top ten hold approximately 3.9%. The sample here was peripheral blood, taken at surgery. These receptors originate from a boy under three years old with hemimegalencephaly and intractable seizures.

The gene calls are TRBV5-4 and TRBJ2-5; 7 bases are a match to TRBD2. V was pared by 3 bases and J by 5 bases, with 10 bases of the junction left unmatched. Germline CDR1 SGHNT, CDR2 YYREEE (reference sequence). CDR3 length equals 15 residues. Written as DNA, the CDR3 is TGTGCCAGCAGCTCGACAGCGGGATTCGGGGAGACCCAGTACTTC. Translating it yields CASSSTAGFGETQYF.

The V and J genes are TRBV3-1 (or the pseudogene TRBV3-2) and TRBJ1-4; TRBD1 is a possible D gene (6 bases). CDR1 is LGHDT, CDR2 YNNKEL, per germline (reference sequence). This CDR3 spans 16 amino acids. Trimming took 4 bases from V and 4 from J, leaving 16 bases between them. The CDR3 sequence: CASSPHGQGSNEKLFF. Here the CDR3 DNA reads TGTGCCAGCAGCCCTCATGGGCAGGGGAGTAATGAAAAACTGTTTTTT.

The genes are TRBV16 and TRBJ1-1, with D unresolved. V was shortened by 3 bases and J by 5 bases, with 16 bases between the two germline ends. The CDR3 has 15 residues. CDR1 and CDR2 from the germline V gene are KGHSY and FQNENV. CDR3 sequence (DNA): TGTGCCAGCAGCCACCCAACCGTGCAGGTAACTGAAGCTTTCTTT. It is translated as CASSHPTVQVTEAFF.

This rearrangement joins TRBV6-2 or TRBV6-3 to TRBJ2-3; D gene ambiguous. Germline CDR1 reads MNHEY; CDR2 reads SVGEGT. This CDR3 is built from 14 residues. V gave up 0 bases and J gave up 2 bases, with 6 bases separating them. Here the CDR3 DNA reads TGTGCCAGCAGTTACTCCCTGCTCACAGATACGCAGTATTTT. It specifies CASSYSLLTDTQYF.

This clone appeared a single time. This rearrangement joins TRBV7-8 to TRBJ2-3; TRBD2 matches at 8 bases. Germline CDR1 reads SGHVS; CDR2 reads FQNEAQ. The CDR3 runs 16 residues. Trimming took 0 bases from V and 5 from J; bases not matched to a gene: 7. CDR3 amino acids: CASSLASSLAEDTQYF. CDR3 nucleotide sequence: TGTGCCAGCAGCTTAGCGAGCTCACTAGCGGAAGATACGCAGTATTTT.

The rearrangement joins TRBV6-5 to TRBJ1-6; D possibly corresponds to TRBD1 (6 bases). The germline CDR1 and CDR2 sequences are MNHEY and SVGAGI. CDR3 length: 16 residues. The V end was cut by 0 bases, the J end by 8 bases, with 14 bases between. This chain's CDR3 is CASSYSTGGRDSPLHF. CDR3 sequence (DNA): TGTGCCAGCAGTTACTCGACGGGGGGCCGCGATTCACCCCTCCACTTT.

This clone was recorded once. The gene calls are TRBV4-1 and TRBJ1-5; 7 bases map to TRBD1. The length of the CDR3 is 15 residues. Unmatched junction bases numbered 7, after V lost 1 base and J lost 7 bases. The germline gives CDR1 MGHRA, CDR2 YSYEKL. The CDR3 sequence is CASSQGEGARQPQHF. CDR3 DNA: TGCGCCAGCAGCCAAGGTGAGGGGGCGAGGCAGCCCCAGCATTTT.

The rearrangement joins TRBV5-1 to TRBJ2-6; TRBD1 matches at 7 bases. Germline CDR1 SGHRS, CDR2 YFSETQ. V trimming: 1 base; J trimming: 0 bases; junction bases outside the gene matches: 10. This CDR3 has 19 residues. This chain's CDR3 is CASSLLAGTAFSGANVLTF. The CDR3 region has the DNA TGCGCCAGCAGCTTGTTGGCCGGGACAGCCTTCTCTGGGGCCAACGTCCTGACTTTC. Complete variable domain (other parts from reference TRBV5-1 and TRBJ2-6): KAGVTQTPRYLIKTRGQQVTLSCSPISGHRSVSWYQQTPGQGLQFLFEYFSETQRNKGNFPGRFSGRQFSNSRSEMNVSTLELGDSALYLCASSLLAGTAFSGANVLTFGAGSRLTVL.

The chain employs TRBV20-1 and TRBJ2-1; D perhaps matches TRBD1 (6 bases). The CDR3 covers 11 residues. V gave up 3 bases and J gave up 9 bases, with 9 bases separating them. Per germline, CDR1 DFQATT and CDR2 SNEGSKA (reference sequence). The CDR3 DNA is TGCAGTGCTAGCCCGGACAGTGAGCAGTTCTTC. Its translation is CSASPDSEQFF.

The gene calls are TRBV28 and TRBJ1-2; weak D call: TRBD1 (6 bases). V lost 6 bases, J lost 1 base, and 12 bases lay in between. The length of the CDR3 is 14 residues. The V gene's germline CDR1 is MDHEN and CDR2 SYDVKM. In DNA form, the CDR3 reads TGTGCCAGCAGGGCGGGGGCTCGTAACTATGGCTACACCTTC. Its translation is CASRAGARNYGYTF.

This chain joins TRBV5-6 and TRBJ2-7, with 8 bases aligning to TRBD1. Germline V gene sequence: CDR1 SGHDT, CDR2 YYEEEE. The CDR3 has 19 residues. V dropped 2 bases and J dropped 1; count of bases not matched to a gene: 17. CDR3 in DNA: TGTGCCAGCAGCTTTTGGACAGGGATAACCCACGACTTTTCCTACGAGCAGTACTTC. This gives the protein CASSFWTGITHDFSYEQYF.

This chain joins TRBV10-1 and TRBJ2-3; perhaps TRBD2 as D (5 bases). Germline CDR1 and CDR2: WNHNN and SYGVQD (reference sequence). Deletions cut 4 bases from V and 5 bases from J, with 10 bases between. The CDR3 length is 13 residues. Written as DNA, the CDR3 is TGCGCCAGCAGTGGGTTCGCGGGAGATACGCAGTATTTT. Its protein product is CASSGFAGDTQYF.

This clone showed up just once. The chain has TRBV7-2 and TRBJ2-3; no firm D call. This CDR3 spans 14 amino acids. V lost 5 bases, J lost 2 bases, and 11 bases lay in between. Germline loops: CDR1 SGHTA, CDR2 FQGNSA. CDR3 in DNA: TGTGCCAGCAGCAACCTTGAGTACACAGATACGCAGTATTTT. This sequence encodes CASSNLEYTDTQYF.

The V and J genes are TRBV5-6 and TRBJ1-3; D is unresolved. CDR3 length equals 15 residues. Trimming took 1 base from V and 0 from J, leaving 8 bases between them. The germline V gene has CDR1 SGHDT and CDR2 YYEEEE. The CDR3 coding sequence is TGTGCCAGCAGCTTGTTGCGGAGCTCTGGAAACACCATATATTTT. This translates into CASSLLRSSGNTIYF.

The chain combines TRBV5-4 with TRBJ1-4; 7 bases fit TRBD1. The CDR3 is made up of 15 amino acids. Germline V gives CDR1 SGHNT, CDR2 YYREEE (reference sequence). Trimming at V came to 4 bases and at J to 6 bases, leaving 9 bases not matched to a gene. The CDR3 bases are TGTGCCAGCAGCCCAGGGGGATCCTTGGATGAAAAACTGTTTTTT. Translating gives CASSPGGSLDEKLFF. Supplemented by reference TRBV5-4 and TRBJ1-4, the full variable domain reads ETGVTQSPTHLIKTRGQQVTLRCSSQSGHNTVSWYQQALGQGPQFIFQYYREEENGRGNFPPRFSGLQFPNYSSELNVNALELDDSALYLCASSPGGSLDEKLFFGSGTQLSVL.

V is TRBV5-1 and J is TRBJ1-4, with 7 bases lining up with TRBD1. Trimming at V came to 4 bases and at J to 0 bases, leaving 6 bases not matched to a gene. The CDR3 has 16 residues. Germline CDR1 reads SGHRS; CDR2 reads YFSETQ. The CDR3 loop is CASSQIRGPTNEKLFF. Here the CDR3 DNA reads TGCGCCAGCAGCCAAATAAGGGGGCCAACTAATGAAAAACTGTTTTTT. Complete variable domain (other parts from reference TRBV5-1 and TRBJ1-4): KAGVTQTPRYLIKTRGQQVTLSCSPISGHRSVSWYQQTPGQGLQFLFEYFSETQRNKGNFPGRFSGRQFSNSRSEMNVSTLELGDSALYLCASSQIRGPTNEKLFFGSGTQLSVL.

The V gene is TRBV28, the J gene TRBJ2-7, with a possible D match to TRBD1 (6 bases). The CDR3 sequence is 17 residues long. Germline CDR1 reads MDHEN; CDR2 reads SYDVKM. V was trimmed by 5 bases and J by 0 bases, leaving 20 bases between them. CDR3 protein: CASSHWASGVSSYEQYF. The CDR3 nucleotides read TGTGCCAGCAGTCACTGGGCGTCAGGGGTCAGCTCCTACGAGCAGTACTTC.